This TCR beta chain came from a study of monozygotic twins with inflammatory bowel disease. TCRdb re-called the 5' RACE reads; one entry per CDR3 protein, DNA not given. The specimen's table records about 140,000 distinct CDR3 sequences. The CDR3 consists of 15 residues. CDR1 is SGHRS, CDR2 YFSETQ, per germline. The genes are TRBV5-1 and TRBJ1-4; the D call from TCRdb, TRBD1, cannot be confirmed without DNA. The sample consisted of blood. The source is a human donor with ulcerative colitis or Crohn's disease, or a healthy co-twin of an affected twin (not recorded which). This CDR3 is CASSLGGQINEKLFF.